These 31 T cell receptor beta chains share one sample of origin, sequenced in a study of molecular identifiers for immune sequencing clone quantification. Each CDR3 protein gets one entry after TCRdb re-called the PCR reads with MiXCR. The sample records about 320,000 distinct CDR3 sequences, 24% being singletons. The sequencing input was naive CD8+ T cells from blood, with Jurkat cell RNA spiked in. Subset in this sample: FACS-sorted CD8+CD4-CCR7+CD45RA+ naive T cells. The receptors derive from a human donor in good health. Some libraries in this study had Jurkat cell RNA spiked in.

Ten or more counts support this clonotype. The V and J genes are TRBV9 and TRBJ1-1, with unresolved D. The CDR3 has 13 residues. Germline V lookup: CDR1 SGDLS, CDR2 YYNGEE. V lost 6 bases and J 9 bases, leaving 18 bases between the germline ends. DNA of the CDR3: TGTGCCAGCACCCAAGGCAGGATCGGCAAAGCTTTCTTT. Its protein product is CASTQGRIGKAFF. Full variable domain (rest looked up from reference TRBV9 and TRBJ1-1): DSGVTQTPKHLITATGQRVTLRCSPRSGDLSVYWYQQSLDQGLQFLIQYYNGEERAKGNILERFSAQQFPDLHSELNLSSLELGDSALYFCASTQGRIGKAFFGQGTRLTVV.

As for this clonotype: This may come from a read error, since a much larger clone is one base off. The rearrangement links TRBV7-7 to TRBJ2-1; D gene unclear. The CDR3 extends over 12 amino acids. From germline, CDR1 is SSHAT and CDR2 FNYEAQ (reference sequence). CDR3 loop: CASNLYHGEQFF. CDR3 DNA sequence: TGTGCTAGCAACTTATACCACGGTGAGCAGTTCTTC. Full variable domain (outside the CDR3, taken from reference TRBV7-7 and TRBJ2-1): GAGVSQSPRYKVTKRGQDVTLRCDPISSHATLYWYQQALGQGPEFLTYFNYEAQPDKSGLPSDRFSAERPEGSISTLTIQRTEQRDSAMYRCASNLYHGEQFFGPGTRLTVL.

Regarding this clonotype: Since the CDR3 does not end with the conserved phenylalanine or tryptophan, this likely comes from a read error. This rearrangement joins TRBV28 to TRBJ2-5, with D maybe TRBD2 (5 bases). Germline CDR1 reads MDHEN; CDR2 reads SYDVKM. Trimming cost V 6 bases and J 5 bases, with 13 bases left between them. The CDR3 runs 13 residues. CDR3 loop: CASRSRGLETQYL. The CDR3 region has the DNA TGTGCCAGCAGGTCCAGAGGGCTGGAGACCCAGTACTTA.

This clonotype showed up many times. V is TRBV9 and J is TRBJ2-5, with TRBD1 as a possible D gene (6 bases). CDR1 SGDLS and CDR2 YYNGEE come from the germline V gene. Trimming removed 4 bases from V and 2 bases from J, with 9 bases in between. The CDR3 sequence is 13 residues long. CDR3 in DNA: TGTGCCAGCAGCTTGGACAGTCAAGAGACCCAGTACTTC. Residues: CASSLDSQETQYF.

The chain combines TRBV27 with TRBJ2-2; 8 nucleotides align to TRBD2. In germline, CDR1 is MNHEY, CDR2 SMNVEV (reference sequence). V lost 8 bases and J lost 6; bases outside the gene matches: 11. The CDR3 covers 15 residues. Here the CDR3 DNA reads TGTGCCAGCCGCGGCGCGGGAGGACCTCCCGGGGAGCTGTTTTTT. The encoded protein is CASRGAGGPPGELFF.

The rearrangement links TRBV4-3 to TRBJ1-6, with D perhaps TRBD1 (5 bases). The CDR3 runs 16 residues. V was cut by 1 base and J by 11 bases, with 18 bases left in between. CDR1 and CDR2 from the germline V gene are LGHNA and YSLEER. The CDR3: CASSQGLLGPGAPLHF. The CDR3 nucleotides are TGCGCCAGCAGCCAAGGTCTGCTGGGGCCTGGAGCACCCCTCCACTTT.

V and J are TRBV4-1 and TRBJ2-7; TRBD1 aligns across 7 bases. The CDR3 loop spans 14 amino acids. V shed 2 bases, J shed 2 bases, and the junction held 3 bases outside the gene matches. The V gene's germline CDR1 is MGHRA and CDR2 YSYEKL. The CDR3 loop is CASSQQTGTYEQYF. The DNA of the CDR3 is TGCGCCAGCAGCCAACAGACAGGGACCTACGAGCAGTACTTC.

This clonotype was recorded a few times. The chain has TRBV12-3 or TRBV12-4 and TRBJ2-3; the match to TRBD2 covers 10 bases. V was clipped by 5 bases and J by 2 bases; unmatched bases: 10. CDR3 length: 17 amino acids. CDR3 in amino acids: CASSPSSGGHYTDTQYF. The CDR3 DNA sequence: TGTGCCAGCAGTCCCTCTAGCGGGGGACACTACACAGATACGCAGTATTTT.

This sequence joins TRBV6-6 and TRBJ2-1, with D perhaps matching TRBD2 (6 bases). CDR3 size: 13 residues. V lost 5 bases and J lost 7, with 12 bases in between. Germline CDR1 is MNHNY and CDR2 is SVGAGI (reference sequence). The DNA of the CDR3 is TGTGCCAGCAGTATGGGACTGGGGAATGAGCAGTTCTTC. Its protein product is CASSMGLGNEQFF.

In this sample, this clonotype turned up a few times. The chain combines TRBV7-9 with TRBJ2-3, with 9 bases lining up with TRBD2. The CDR3 runs to 14 residues. Germline V gives CDR1 SEHNR, CDR2 FQNEAQ (reference sequence). V lost 5 bases, J lost 6 bases, and 6 bases stayed unmatched. CDR3 bases: TGTGCCAGCAGCCCGCCGGCGGGAGGGGATACGCAGTATTTT. Translated: CASSPPAGGDTQYF.

This clonotype came up many times. V usage is TRBV5-6 and J usage is TRBJ1-5, with 9 bases aligning to TRBD1. This CDR3 comprises 16 residues. V lost 2 bases and J lost 2; bases outside the gene matches: 5. Germline V gene data show CDR1 as SGHDT and CDR2 as YYEEEE. CDR3 coding DNA: TGTGCCAGCAGCTTTTACAGGGGGCTCGGCAATCAGCCCCAGCATTTT. Protein product: CASSFYRGLGNQPQHF.

This clonotype was counted many times. The chain combines TRBV7-9 with TRBJ2-3; D may be TRBD2 (5 bases). From germline, CDR1 is SEHNR and CDR2 FQNEAQ (reference sequence). CDR3 length: 16 residues. The ends were cut back, 2 bases at V and 2 bases at J, with 14 bases in the middle. CDR3 region: CASSLTRTVTTDTQYF. The CDR3 DNA follows: TGTGCCAGCAGCTTAACTAGGACGGTTACCACAGATACGCAGTATTTT.

This clonotype was found once. The final CDR3 position lacks the conserved phenylalanine or tryptophan, pointing to a likely read error. No DNA is shown, since the ends of the CDR3 on it are uncertain; the CDR3 is the one TCRdb lists. This rearrangement joins TRBV7-9 to TRBJ1-4; TRBD1 reflects the table's D call only, with no check against the DNA. Germline CDR1 SEHNR, CDR2 FQNEAQ (reference sequence). The CDR3 numbers 14 amino acids, ends counted. CDR3 loop: CASSPPPENEKLGL.

CDR3 DNA: TGTGCCAGTAGTATAGATGTAGGGGGCGGCAATCAGCCCCAGCATTTT. As protein: CASSIDVGGGNQPQHF. This chain joins TRBV19 and TRBJ1-5; 7 positions agree with TRBD1. The CDR3 is 16 amino acids. Germline-derived CDR1 and CDR2 are LNHDA and SQIVND (reference sequence). V lost 0 bases, J lost 2 bases, and 4 bases stayed unmatched.

Of note for this clonotype: A much larger clone lies one base from this, so it may be a read error. J is TRBJ1-1 and V is TRBV9; possible D gene TRBD1, 5 bases. Trimming took 0 bases from V and 6 from J, leaving 9 bases between them. The germline V gene encodes CDR1 SGDLS and CDR2 YYNGEE. The CDR3 runs to 13 residues. For the CDR3, the DNA is TGTGCCAGCAGCGTAGGCTGGGGCTCTGAAGCTTTCTTT. Amino acid sequence: CASSVGWGSEAFF.

Turning to this clonotype: A much bigger clone sits one base away, suggesting this may be a read error. This sequence joins TRBV5-1 and TRBJ2-1, with D hard to call. This CDR3 has 14 amino acids. Per the germline V gene, CDR1 is SGHRS and CDR2 is YFSETQ. The CDR3 is CASSPRRAYDEQFF. Written as DNA, the CDR3 is TGCGCCAGCAGCCCCCGGAGAGCCTACGATGAGCAGTTCTTC. The full variable domain, with the rest looked up from reference TRBV5-1 and TRBJ2-1, is KAGVTQTPRYLIKTRGQQVTLSCSPISGHRSVSWYQQTPGQGLQFLFEYFSETQRNKGNFPGRFSGRQFSNSRSEMNVSTLELGDSALYLCASSPRRAYDEQFFGPGTRLTVL.

The J gene is TRBJ1-2, the V gene TRBV4-3, with D unclear. Per the germline V gene, CDR1 is LGHNA and CDR2 is YSLEER. Trimming left V 4 bases short and J 8 bases short, with 14 bases between. The CDR3 is 13 residues long. DNA for the CDR3: TGCGCCAGCAGCCCCCGTACAGATGGGGGCTACACCTTC. It yields the protein CASSPRTDGGYTF.

The rearrangement joins TRBV12-3 or TRBV12-4 to TRBJ1-4; perhaps TRBD1 as D (5 bases). The CDR3 consists of 15 residues. Trimming stripped 5 bases from V and 8 bases from J, with 18 bases between. In DNA form, the CDR3 reads TGTGCCAGCAGTACCCCGACAGACGCCGGGGAAAAACTGTTTTTT. This encodes CASSTPTDAGEKLFF.

This clonotype was observed a few times. The V and J genes are TRBV12-3 or TRBV12-4 and TRBJ2-1; 10 bases agree with TRBD2. V shed 7 bases, J shed 9 bases, and the junction held 15 bases outside the gene matches. CDR3 length: 16 amino acids. CDR3 amino acids: CASTPSGRANVGEQFF. The CDR3 DNA sequence: TGTGCCAGCACCCCCAGCGGGAGGGCCAATGTTGGTGAGCAGTTCTTC.

This clonotype was observed a handful of times. The V call is TRBV19, the J call TRBJ1-4; D is unclear. CDR3 length: 14 residues. Per the germline V gene, CDR1 is LNHDA and CDR2 is SQIVND (reference sequence). With 7 bases removed from V and 0 bases from J, the gap between germline ends came to 9 bases. The CDR3 DNA follows: TGTGCCAGTAATCCAGACTCAACTAATGAAAAACTGTTTTTT. Its protein is CASNPDSTNEKLFF.

There are many counts of this clonotype. The chain is built from TRBV24-1 and TRBJ1-1; weak D call: TRBD1 (6 bases). CDR1 is KGHDR, CDR2 SFDVKD, per germline. Trimming removed 5 bases from V and 4 bases from J, with 7 bases in between. The CDR3 extends over 12 amino acids. Here the CDR3 DNA reads TGTGCCACCAGTGGCAGGGGCACTGAAGCTTTCTTT. Protein product: CATSGRGTEAFF.

This clonotype has at least ten counts. The V and J genes are TRBV5-1 and TRBJ1-3, with D perhaps matching TRBD1 (5 bases). The CDR3 runs 15 residues. Trimming took 1 base from V and 2 from J, leaving 10 bases between them. Germline CDR1 SGHRS, CDR2 YFSETQ. CDR3: CASSLTREAGNTIYF. The CDR3 DNA sequence: TGCGCCAGCAGCTTGACCAGGGAAGCTGGAAACACCATATATTTT.

Points on this clonotype: The final CDR3 position lacks the conserved phenylalanine or tryptophan, pointing to a likely read error. J is TRBJ2-4 and V is TRBV5-1; D remains unclear. The CDR3 sequence is 15 residues long. Trimming took 0 bases from V and 6 from J, leaving 13 bases between them. From germline, CDR1 is SGHRS and CDR2 YFSETQ. CDR3 sequence reads: CASSLVWGEGNIQYS. CDR3 DNA sequence: TGCGCCAGCAGCTTGGTCTGGGGTGAAGGAAACATTCAGTACTCC.

This clonotype was detected ten times or more. The rearrangement uses TRBV7-2 and TRBJ2-7; no firm D call. Trimming shortened V by 8 bases and J by 5 bases, and 16 bases separated the two germline ends. The germline gives CDR1 SGHTA, CDR2 FQGNSA. CDR3 size: 13 residues. The CDR3 bases are TGTGCCAGCCGCCAGGACCGGATCGACGAGCAGTACTTC. It is translated as CASRQDRIDEQYF.

This clonotype was recorded many times. V is TRBV20-1 and J is TRBJ2-7; 9 nucleotides agree with TRBD2. Trimming at V came to 4 bases and at J to 4 bases, leaving 5 bases not matched to a gene. The germline V gene encodes CDR1 DFQATT and CDR2 SNEGSKA (reference sequence). The CDR3 sequence is 13 residues long. CDR3 DNA: TGCAGTGCTAATCTAGCGGGGAAGTACGAGCAGTACTTC. Translated: CSANLAGKYEQYF.

This clonotype has only a few counts. This chain joins TRBV27 and TRBJ2-3; D gene uncertain. CDR1 and CDR2 from the germline V gene are MNHEY and SMNVEV (reference sequence). Between the trimmed V and J ends, which lost 2 bases and 8 bases, there was a span of 8 bases. The CDR3 runs 12 residues. CDR3: CASSLGLGTQYF. The CDR3 DNA sequence: TGTGCCAGCAGTTTAGGGCTGGGTACGCAGTATTTT.

This clonotype was seen ten or more times. The chain employs TRBV7-9 and TRBJ2-3; D gene unclear. This CDR3 is built from 12 residues. Germline V gives CDR1 SEHNR, CDR2 FQNEAQ (reference sequence). The germline V and J ends were trimmed by 5 bases and 5 bases, with 8 bases remaining between them. The CDR3 here is CASSAGGDTQYF. CDR3 coding DNA: TGTGCCAGCAGCGCTGGTGGAGATACGCAGTATTTT. Looking up the rest from reference TRBV7-9 and TRBJ2-3 gives the full variable domain: DTGVSQNPRHKITKRGQNVTFRCDPISEHNRLYWYRQTLGQGPEFLTYFQNEAQLEKSRLLSDRFSAERPKGSFSTLEIQRTEQGDSAMYLCASSAGGDTQYFGPGTRLTVL.

A remark on this clonotype: A read error may explain this, as a much larger clone is one base away. V and J are TRBV28 and TRBJ2-7, with no clear D. Germline CDR1 reads MDHEN; CDR2 reads SYDVKM. The germline V and J ends were trimmed by 6 bases and 5 bases, with 8 bases remaining between them. The CDR3 loop spans 11 amino acids. The CDR3 DNA is TGTGCCAGCAGCTTCTTCCACGAGCAGTACTTC. Translated: CASSFFHEQYF. The whole variable domain, filled in from reference TRBV28 and TRBJ2-7, reads DVKVTQSSRYLVKRTGEKVFLECVQDMDHENMFWYRQDPGLGLRLIYFSYDVKMKEKGDIPEGYSVSREKKERFSLILESASTNQTSMYLCASSFFHEQYFGPGTRLTVT.

This clonotype was seen a handful of times. The chain's CDR3 is CASSLFSASYEQYF. The DNA for the CDR3 is TGTGCCAGCAGCTTATTTTCGGCCTCCTACGAGCAGTACTTC. J is TRBJ2-7 and V is TRBV7-2, with D hard to call. The CDR3 covers 14 residues. CDR1 and CDR2 (germline): SGHTA, FQGNSA. V was cut by 2 bases and J by 0 bases, with 8 bases left in between.

Turning to this clonotype: One junction end disagrees with the germline gene, perhaps due to a read error. The J gene is TRBJ2-2, the V gene TRBV10-3, with D possibly matching TRBD2 (5 bases). The CDR3 extends over 14 amino acids. CDR1 and CDR2 from the germline V gene are ENHRY and SYGVKD. This chain's CDR3 is CAISELPNTGELVF. Here the CDR3 DNA reads TGTGCCATCAGTGAGCTCCCGAACACCGGGGAGCTGGTTTTT.

This clonotype was counted at least ten times. The V and J genes are TRBV7-6 and TRBJ2-1; 8 bases are a match to TRBD2. Germline CDR1 and CDR2: SGHVS and FNYEAQ. J was trimmed by 5 bases and V by 2 bases; bases with no gene match: 14. This CDR3 is 18 amino acids long. The CDR3: CASSLNIIGTSDHNEQFF. In nucleotides, the CDR3 is TGTGCCAGCAGCTTAAACATAATTGGGACTAGTGACCACAATGAGCAGTTCTTC. The variable domain in full, with the rest retrieved from reference TRBV7-6 and TRBJ2-1, is GAGVSQSPRYKVTKRGQDVALRCDPISGHVSLYWYRQALGQGPEFLTYFNYEAQQDKSGLPNDRFSAERPEGSISTLTIQRTEQRDSAMYRCASSLNIIGTSDHNEQFFGPGTRLTVL.